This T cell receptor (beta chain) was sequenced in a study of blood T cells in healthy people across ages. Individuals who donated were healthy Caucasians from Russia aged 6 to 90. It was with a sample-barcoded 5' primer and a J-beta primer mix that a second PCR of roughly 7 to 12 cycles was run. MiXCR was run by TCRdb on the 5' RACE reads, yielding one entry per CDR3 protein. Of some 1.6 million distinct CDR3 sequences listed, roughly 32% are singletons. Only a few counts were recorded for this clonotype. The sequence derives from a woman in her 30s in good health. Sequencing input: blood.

The CDR3 reads CATTSGGYNEQFF. For the CDR3, the DNA is TGTGCCACCACCAGCGGGGGTTACAATGAGCAGTTCTTC. This sequence joins TRBV15 and TRBJ2-1; 8 positions agree with TRBD2. Germline V gene data show CDR1 as LNHNV and CDR2 as YYDKDF (reference sequence). The J segment lost 4 bases and the V segment lost 7 bases, leaving 3 bases of the junction unmatched. This CDR3 has 13 residues.